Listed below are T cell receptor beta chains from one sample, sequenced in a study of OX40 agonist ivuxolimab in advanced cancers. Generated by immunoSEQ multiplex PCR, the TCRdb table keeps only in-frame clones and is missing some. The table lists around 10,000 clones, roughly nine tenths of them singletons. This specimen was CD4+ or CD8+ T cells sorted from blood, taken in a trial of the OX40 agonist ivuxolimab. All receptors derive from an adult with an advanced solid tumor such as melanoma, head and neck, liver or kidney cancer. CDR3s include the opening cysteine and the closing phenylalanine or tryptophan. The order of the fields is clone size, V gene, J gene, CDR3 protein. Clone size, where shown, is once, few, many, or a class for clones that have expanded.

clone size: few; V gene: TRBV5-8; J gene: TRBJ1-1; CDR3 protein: CASSLGWTEAFF
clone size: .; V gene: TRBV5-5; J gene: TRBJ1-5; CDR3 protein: CASSFAQGSNQPQHF
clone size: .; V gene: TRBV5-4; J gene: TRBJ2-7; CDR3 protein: CASSWGTGDEQYF
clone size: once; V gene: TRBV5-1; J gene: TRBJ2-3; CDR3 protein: CASSLRAGTPDTQYF
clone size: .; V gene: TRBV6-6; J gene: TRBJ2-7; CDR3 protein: CASSYSSGGPYEQYF
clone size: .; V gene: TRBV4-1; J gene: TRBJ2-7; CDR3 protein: CASSRLVPGQGVYEQYF
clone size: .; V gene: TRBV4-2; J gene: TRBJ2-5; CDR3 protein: CASSPLEREIQETQYF
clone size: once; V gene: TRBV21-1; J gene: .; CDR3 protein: CASLPRGRGRYEQYF
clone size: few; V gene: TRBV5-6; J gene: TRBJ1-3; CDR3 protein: CASSQQGASGNTIYF
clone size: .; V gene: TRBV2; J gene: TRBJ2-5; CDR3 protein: CASSGPLGGVETQYF